These 18 T cell receptor beta chains were sequenced from one sample in a study of metastatic and nonmetastatic thyroid tumors. The entire patient cohort was treatment-naive prior to thyroid surgery. MiXCR reprocessed the PCR reads for TCRdb. The table shows 18,000 or so clones, with 34% occurring only once. The sample comprised tumor tissue. The receptors were sampled from a female donor with papillary thyroid cancer or a benign thyroid nodule (not recorded which). Some clones in this sample may be carry-over from other donors' samples.

The rearrangement joins TRBV20-1 to TRBJ1-3; the D gene is possibly TRBD1 (5 bases). This CDR3 contains 13 residues. Germline V gives CDR1 DFQATT, CDR2 SNEGSKA (reference sequence). The V end lost 6 bases, the J end lost 4 bases, and 13 bases lay between the germline ends. The DNA for the CDR3 is TGCAGTGCCACGAATGGGGCGGGAAACACCATATATTTT. Translated, it gives CSATNGAGNTIYF.

This clone showed up many times. The rearrangement uses TRBV7-9 and TRBJ2-2; 12 positions agree with TRBD2. Germline assignment: CDR1 SEHNR and CDR2 FQNEAQ (reference sequence). The V and J ends lost 3 bases and 6 bases, in that order; junction bases with no gene match: 2. CDR3 length: 15 amino acids. The CDR3 loop is CASSFTSGRSGELFF. Written as DNA, the CDR3 is TGTGCCAGCAGCTTCACTAGCGGGAGGTCCGGGGAGCTGTTTTTT.

This clone was found many times. V is TRBV15 and J is TRBJ2-7, with D perhaps being TRBD1 or TRBD2 (5 bases each). This CDR3 has 15 residues. Trimming took 1 base from V and 3 from J, leaving 13 bases between them. The germline gives CDR1 LNHNV, CDR2 YYDKDF (reference sequence). The CDR3 nucleotides read TGTGCCACCAGCAGAGGGGGACCGCAGAACTACGAGCAGTACTTC. Protein sequence: CATSRGGPQNYEQYF.

The chain couples TRBV20-1 to TRBJ1-2, with 7 bases matching TRBD1. CDR3 length: 16 amino acids. Per germline, CDR1 DFQATT and CDR2 SNEGSKA (reference sequence). V gave up 0 bases and J gave up 4 bases; unmatched junction bases: 11. The DNA for the CDR3 is TGCAGTGCTAGAGATCATACAGGGGCCGCAGGCTATGGCTACACCTTC. Its protein is CSARDHTGAAGYGYTF.

This clone was seen a few times. The chain recombines TRBV10-3 with TRBJ2-2; 9 bases align to TRBD1. The CDR3 totals 13 residues. Germline CDR1 ENHRY, CDR2 SYGVKD. The trim removed 10 bases at V and 4 bases at J, leaving 4 bases unmatched. The CDR3 protein is CATTGGGTGELFF. CDR3 sequence (DNA): TGTGCCACGACAGGGGGGGGCACCGGGGAGCTGTTTTTT.

The chain joins TRBV20-1 to TRBJ1-2; 7 nucleotides align to TRBD1. Germline V gene lookup returns CDR1 DFQATT and CDR2 SNEGSKA (reference sequence). With 5 bases clipped from V and 8 bases from J, the junction kept 2 bases outside the gene matches. The CDR3 spans 10 residues. The CDR3, as DNA: TGCAGTGCTTACAGGGGAGGCTACACCTTC. It specifies CSAYRGGYTF.

CDR3 protein: CASSRKPGELFF. CDR3 DNA: TGTGCCAGCAGCCGAAAACCCGGGGAGCTGTTTTTT. The chain has TRBV12-3 or TRBV12-4 and TRBJ2-2; no firm D call. With 6 bases removed from V and 6 bases from J, the gap between germline ends came to 8 bases. CDR3 length: 12 amino acids.

The chain has TRBV5-1 and TRBJ2-1; D is ambiguous. The CDR3 covers 14 residues. Trimming removed 3 bases at V and 0 bases at J, with 7 bases between. Germline assignment: CDR1 SGHRS and CDR2 YFSETQ. This chain's CDR3 is CASSSVVSYNEQFF. The CDR3 bases are TGCGCCAGCAGCTCCGTCGTCTCCTACAATGAGCAGTTCTTC. Based on the CDR3 plus reference TRBV5-1 and TRBJ2-1, the full variable domain is KAGVTQTPRYLIKTRGQQVTLSCSPISGHRSVSWYQQTPGQGLQFLFEYFSETQRNKGNFPGRFSGRQFSNSRSEMNVSTLELGDSALYLCASSSVVSYNEQFFGPGTRLTVL.

The sample holds many counts of this clone. One end of the junction is discordant with germline, which a read error may explain. The chain uses TRBV6-1 and TRBJ2-7, with TRBD1 matching 7 bases. The CDR3 covers 13 residues. Per germline, CDR1 MNHNS and CDR2 SASEGT. CDR3: CASSSASDRPRNF. The CDR3 DNA follows: TGTGCCAGCAGTTCAGCCTCGGACAGGCCGCGGAACTTC.

This clone came up many times. Since a much larger clone is just one base distant, this may be a read error. The chain combines TRBV7-8 with TRBJ2-2; 10 bases fit TRBD2. J gave up 5 bases and V 5 bases, and 14 bases lay outside the gene matches. Germline values: CDR1 SGHVS, CDR2 FQNEAQ. There are 18 residues in the CDR3. The CDR3 protein is CASSPGRAGGSGTGELFF. As DNA, the CDR3 is TGTGCCAGCAGCCCGGGACGAGCGGGAGGGAGTGGAACCGGGGAGCTGTTTTTT.

This clone was picked up a small number of times. This chain connects TRBV28 to TRBJ2-7, with D unresolved. This CDR3 spans 12 amino acids. Looked up from germline, CDR1 is MDHEN and CDR2 is SYDVKM. Trimming cost V 5 bases and J 1 base, with 6 bases left between them. CDR3 nucleotides: TGTGCCAGCAGTAGTCGGTCCTACGAGCAGTACTTC. Residues: CASSSRSYEQYF.

This clone turned up a few times. V and J are TRBV12-3 or TRBV12-4 and TRBJ1-1, with 8 bases fitting TRBD1. The CDR3 spans 12 residues. The trim removed 3 bases at V and 7 bases at J, leaving 1 base unmatched. CDR3 bases: TGTGCCAGCAGTTTGGACAGGGATGAAGCTTTCTTT. Its protein is CASSLDRDEAFF.

This clone was observed once. One junction end does not reproduce the germline sequence, and a read error may be involved. This chain uses TRBV11-2 with TRBJ1-2; 10 nucleotides align to TRBD1. The CDR3 runs to 17 residues. The germline CDR1 and CDR2 sequences are SGHAT and FQNNGV. The CDR3 nucleotides read TGTGCCAGCAGCTCCTCCCGGGACAGGGGCCCCGAGGGTGGCTACGCCTTC. Translating gives CASSSSRDRGPEGGYAF.

In its sample, this clone was seen a few times. A much larger clone is a single base away; this may be a read error. The chain links TRBV20-1 to TRBJ2-3; D uncertain. This CDR3 region has 10 residues. The V end was cut by 6 bases, the J end by 6 bases, with 7 bases between. Germline V gene data show CDR1 as DFQATT and CDR2 as SNEGSKA (reference sequence). The CDR3, as DNA: TGCAGTGCAAAGTGTGATACGCAGTATTTT. As protein: CSAKCDTQYF.

This chain joins TRBV9 and TRBJ2-5; the D gene could be TRBD1 or TRBD2 (5 bases each). V was pared by 0 bases and J by 9 bases, with 21 bases between. The CDR3 spans 16 residues. The V gene's germline CDR1 is SGDLS and CDR2 YYNGEE. This CDR3 reads CASSVDPSGGGESQYF. DNA of the CDR3: TGTGCCAGCAGCGTAGATCCCAGCGGTGGGGGTGAGTCCCAGTACTTC.

V usage is TRBV20-1 and J usage is TRBJ1-1; perhaps TRBD1 as D (5 bases). The CDR3 spans 12 residues. CDR1 DFQATT and CDR2 SNEGSKA come from the germline V gene (reference sequence). With 5 bases removed from V and 10 bases from J, the gap between germline ends came to 17 bases. As DNA, the CDR3 is TGCAGTGCTCATCCGACTGCCCAGGGAGCTTTCTTT. As protein: CSAHPTAQGAFF.

There are a few counts of this clone. CDR3 sequence reads: CASSLSWGELETQYF. CDR3 DNA: TGTGCCAGCAGTTTGTCGTGGGGGGAGTTAGAGACCCAGTACTTC. The chain carries TRBV6-5 and TRBJ2-5, with a tentative D call TRBD2 (6 bases). The CDR3 is made up of 15 amino acids. The V end lost 4 bases, the J end lost 4 bases, and 16 bases lay between the germline ends. From germline, CDR1 is MNHEY and CDR2 SVGAGI.

The rearrangement joins TRBV19 to TRBJ1-2; D call uncertain. Germline CDR1 and CDR2: LNHDA and SQIVND (reference sequence). The CDR3 has 12 residues. V was clipped by 11 bases and J by 8 bases, with 18 bases between them. The CDR3 sequence is CAAGVLTRGYTF. The CDR3, as DNA: TGTGCCGCCGGGGTGCTCACCCGGGGCTACACCTTC.